One and the same sample provided the 30 T cell receptor beta chains below, sequenced in a study of control samples from healthy donors and cancer patients. Profiling relied on immunoSEQ multiplex PCR, and the TCRdb table lists in-frame clones only, not all of them. The top ten hold roughly 9.8% of the sample, which has about 92,000 clones, approximately 78% seen once. What was sequenced was blood. The origin of the receptors is a woman aged 60-75 years in good health.

The chain has TRBV11-2 and TRBJ1-1; D ambiguous. CDR1 and CDR2 (germline): SGHAT, FQNNGV. Trimming took 0 bases from V and 9 from J, leaving 8 bases between them. This CDR3 has 12 residues. CDR3 in amino acids: CASSLDREKAFF. CDR3 nucleotides: TGTGCCAGCAGCTTAGATAGGGAGAAAGCTTTCTTT.

This clone turned up a few times. The J gene is TRBJ1-4, the V gene TRBV18, with D possibly TRBD1 on 5 matching bases. The V end was cut by 3 bases, the J end by 8 bases, with 16 bases between. CDR1 KGHSH and CDR2 LQKENI come from the germline V gene. The CDR3 totals 15 residues. CDR3 region: CASSPRAPQGEKLFF. CDR3 bases: TGTGCCAGCTCACCCCGGGCGCCCCAGGGAGAAAAACTGTTTTTT.

The chain is built from TRBV5-4 and TRBJ2-2; the D gene is possibly TRBD2 (6 bases). Germline lookup yields CDR1 SGHNT and CDR2 YYREEE (reference sequence). This CDR3 comprises 15 residues. The V end was cut by 2 bases, the J end by 1 base, with 9 bases between. The CDR3 protein is CASSFRGRNTGELFF. CDR3 in DNA: TGTGCCAGCAGCTTCCGGGGGAGGAACACCGGGGAGCTGTTTTTT.

This clone was recorded a few times. V gene TRBV6-2 or TRBV6-3 combines with J gene TRBJ1-2; D ambiguous. V lost 2 bases, J lost 4 bases, and 8 bases lay in between. Germline V gene lookup returns CDR1 MNHEY and CDR2 SVGEGT. CDR3 size: 13 residues. In nucleotides, the CDR3 is TGTGCCAGCAGTTACGATAGCCTCTATGGCTACACCTTC. Encoded protein: CASSYDSLYGYTF.

The V call is TRBV27, the J call TRBJ2-1; either TRBD1 or TRBD2 may fit D (5 bases each). In germline, CDR1 is MNHEY, CDR2 SMNVEV (reference sequence). The CDR3 extends over 14 amino acids. V dropped 5 bases and J dropped 8 bases, with 16 bases sitting between them. The CDR3 region has the DNA TGTGCCAGCAGTCTCACGACTGGGGGAGATGAGCAGTTCTTC. Its translation is CASSLTTGGDEQFF.

The chain employs TRBV9 and TRBJ2-4; 11 bases map to TRBD1. The CDR3 is made up of 14 amino acids. Germline CDR1 SGDLS, CDR2 YYNGEE. V shed 4 bases, J shed 10 bases, and the junction held 7 bases outside the gene matches. The CDR3 loop reads CASSPRTGGRIQYF. For the CDR3, the DNA is TGTGCCAGCAGCCCCCGGACAGGGGGCAGGATTCAGTACTTC.

The V gene is TRBV28, the J gene TRBJ2-4, with TRBD1 as a possible D gene (6 bases). V lost 6 bases, J lost 1 base, and 16 bases lay in between. The CDR3 spans 16 residues. Germline CDR1 and CDR2: MDHEN and SYDVKM. The CDR3 here is CASSRQTQGAKNIQYF. CDR3 DNA sequence: TGTGCCAGCAGCCGACAAACGCAGGGGGCCAAAAACATTCAGTACTTC.

The chain uses TRBV18 and TRBJ1-2; D remains unclear. V dropped 2 bases and J dropped 4 bases, with 11 bases sitting between them. This CDR3 is built from 14 residues. The germline gives CDR1 KGHSH, CDR2 LQKENI. This CDR3 reads CASSPEVQVYGYTF. For the CDR3, the DNA is TGTGCCAGCTCACCAGAGGTGCAGGTCTATGGCTACACCTTC. Full variable domain (rest looked up from reference TRBV18 and TRBJ1-2): NAGVMQNPRHLVRRRGQEARLRCSPMKGHSHVYWYRQLPEEGLKFMVYLQKENIIDESGMPKERFSAEFPKEGPSILRIQQVVRGDSAAYFCASSPEVQVYGYTFGSGTRLTVV.

The chain couples TRBV5-1 to TRBJ2-1; no reliable D call. This CDR3 is 12 amino acids long. V was pared by 0 bases and J by 5 bases, with 3 bases between. Germline loops: CDR1 SGHRS, CDR2 YFSETQ. The CDR3 region has the DNA TGCGCCAGCAGCTTGGTAGACAATGAGCAGTTCTTC. It translates to CASSLVDNEQFF.

The chain employs TRBV6-6 and TRBJ2-7; D may be TRBD1 or TRBD2 (7 bases each). Germline-derived CDR1 and CDR2 are MNHNY and SVGAGI (reference sequence). The germline V and J ends were trimmed by 7 bases and 2 bases, with 18 bases remaining between them. The CDR3 runs 15 residues. The CDR3: CASTQGGAGTYEQYF. The DNA of the CDR3 is TGTGCCAGCACCCAGGGGGGGGCGGGGACCTACGAGCAGTACTTC.

This clone was seen only once. The V gene is TRBV18, the J gene TRBJ1-5; D unclear. The V gene lost 0 bases and the J gene lost 7 bases, with 7 bases spanning the gap. CDR1 is KGHSH, CDR2 LQKENI, per germline. The CDR3 is 13 amino acids. The CDR3 reads CASSPPNSQPQHF. In DNA, the CDR3 is TGTGCCAGCTCACCACCGAACAGCCAGCCCCAGCATTTT.

In its sample, this clone was seen a few times. V and J are TRBV6-2 or TRBV6-3 and TRBJ2-7, with TRBD2 matching 9 bases. Losses at the gene ends were 0 bases for V and 5 bases for J; bases not matched to a gene: 11. This CDR3 spans 17 amino acids. The V gene's germline CDR1 is MNHEY and CDR2 SVGEGT. As DNA, the CDR3 is TGTGCCAGCAGTTACTCGCCTATAGCGGGAGTGTACAACGAGCAGTACTTC. Protein sequence: CASSYSPIAGVYNEQYF.

The chain joins TRBV6-5 to TRBJ2-1; 13 bases fit TRBD2. Germline V gives CDR1 MNHEY, CDR2 SVGAGI. CDR3 length: 14 amino acids. J gave up 2 bases and V 8 bases, and 0 bases lay outside the gene matches. This CDR3 is CASGLAGAYNEQFF. The CDR3 nucleotides are TGTGCCAGCGGACTAGCGGGAGCCTACAATGAGCAGTTCTTC.

This clone was seen only once. The chain is built from TRBV6-5 and TRBJ1-2; 9 positions match TRBD1. V gave up 7 bases and J gave up 2 bases; unmatched junction bases: 8. The length of the CDR3 is 15 residues. CDR1 and CDR2 (germline): MNHEY, SVGAGI. This CDR3 reads CASKPPGQGNYGYTF. In DNA, the CDR3 is TGTGCCAGCAAACCTCCGGGACAGGGAAACTATGGCTACACCTTC.

This clone was recorded a few times. This rearrangement joins TRBV6-5 to TRBJ2-7; D not resolved. The CDR3 extends over 13 amino acids. The V gene lost 5 bases and the J gene lost 2 bases, with 10 bases spanning the gap. The V gene's germline CDR1 is MNHEY and CDR2 SVGAGI. The chain's CDR3 is CASSLGPPYEQYF. CDR3 bases: TGTGCCAGCAGTCTAGGACCACCCTACGAGCAGTACTTC.

This clone has more than one count but fewer than ten. The V gene is TRBV18, the J gene TRBJ1-5; perhaps TRBD1 as D (6 bases). Germline V gene data show CDR1 as KGHSH and CDR2 as LQKENI. With 4 bases removed from V and 6 bases from J, the gap between germline ends came to 10 bases. CDR3 length: 13 amino acids. The DNA for the CDR3 is TGTGCCAGCTCACTGGGACAAACTCAGCCCCAGCATTTT. This gives the protein CASSLGQTQPQHF.

The V gene is TRBV5-1, the J gene TRBJ2-5; unclear D gene. The CDR3 spans 15 residues. The germline V gene encodes CDR1 SGHRS and CDR2 YFSETQ. Deletions cut 4 bases from V and 0 bases from J, with 13 bases between. CDR3 DNA: TGCGCCAGCAGCCCTCGTGCGGTGTACCAAGAGACCCAGTACTTC. Its protein is CASSPRAVYQETQYF.

With respect to this clone: Other nucleotide sequences from this sample produce the same CDR3. CDR3 nucleotide sequence: TGTGCCAGCTCACCACGGACAGGGGGGACCGGGGAGCTGTTTTTT. Translation gives CASSPRTGGTGELFF. The J gene is TRBJ2-2, the V gene TRBV18, with 10 bases aligning to TRBD1. This CDR3 has 15 amino acids. The J segment lost 5 bases and the V segment lost 1 base, leaving 1 base of the junction unmatched. Germline CDR1 reads KGHSH; CDR2 reads LQKENI.

V and J are TRBV11-2 and TRBJ1-2; D perhaps matches TRBD1 (6 bases). The CDR3 spans 17 residues. With 0 bases removed from V and 8 bases from J, the gap between germline ends came to 22 bases. CDR1 and CDR2 from the germline V gene are SGHAT and FQNNGV. The CDR3 DNA follows: TGTGCCAGCAGCTTAGATCTGGAAGTATTGGGGGCGAGGGGCTACACCTTC. It is translated as CASSLDLEVLGARGYTF.

Only a few counts were recorded for this clone. The V gene is TRBV10-3, the J gene TRBJ1-1; D gene uncertain. Trimming removed 0 bases from V and 7 bases from J, with 6 bases in between. The CDR3 runs 12 residues. The germline gives CDR1 ENHRY, CDR2 SYGVKD. In DNA, the CDR3 is TGTGCCATCAGTGAGTCGAGTAATGAAGCTTTCTTT. This gives the protein CAISESSNEAFF.

This chain links TRBV19 with TRBJ1-5; 7 bases match TRBD1. V lost 1 base and J lost 0; bases outside the gene matches: 3. The CDR3 sequence is 16 residues long. The germline V gene encodes CDR1 LNHDA and CDR2 SQIVND (reference sequence). DNA for the CDR3: TGTGCCAGTAGTATAGTGACAGGGTTTAGCAATCAGCCCCAGCATTTT. This encodes CASSIVTGFSNQPQHF.

The CDR3 loop reads CASSPRTDRYNEQFF. The CDR3, as DNA: TGTGCCAGCAGCCCACGGACTGACCGTTACAATGAGCAGTTCTTC. The chain is built from TRBV11-3 and TRBJ2-1; perhaps TRBD2 as D (5 bases). V lost 5 bases and J lost 4, with 15 bases in between. The CDR3 runs 15 residues. Germline lookup yields CDR1 SGHNT and CDR2 YENEEA.

This clone was detected a few times. The chain joins TRBV5-6 to TRBJ2-7, with a possible D match to TRBD2 (7 bases). V was pared by 1 base and J by 5 bases, with 13 bases between. In germline, CDR1 is SGHDT, CDR2 YYEEEE. CDR3 length equals 14 residues. The CDR3 coding sequence is TGTGCCAGCAGCTTGTCTCGGGGGGCGGACGAGCAGTACTTC. As protein: CASSLSRGADEQYF. Filled out from reference TRBV5-6 and TRBJ2-7, the complete variable domain reads DAGVTQSPTHLIKTRGQQVTLRCSPKSGHDTVSWYQQALGQGPQFIFQYYEEEERQRGNFPDRFSGHQFPNYSSELNVNALLLGDSALYLCASSLSRGADEQYFGPGTRLTVT.

The genes are TRBV3-1 (or the pseudogene TRBV3-2) and TRBJ1-4; D remains ambiguous. Germline CDR1 and CDR2: LGHDT and YNNKEL (reference sequence). With 0 bases removed from V and 3 bases from J, the gap between germline ends came to 8 bases. There are 15 residues in the CDR3. The CDR3 sequence: CASSQEVLANEKLFF. The CDR3, as DNA: TGTGCCAGCAGCCAAGAGGTTTTAGCTAATGAAAAACTGTTTTTT.

This chain joins TRBV9 and TRBJ2-1; 9 nucleotides align to TRBD2. Germline trimming cut 0 bases from V and 6 bases from J; bases unmatched to any gene: 7. The CDR3 covers 16 residues. Germline V gene lookup returns CDR1 SGDLS and CDR2 YYNGEE. The CDR3 region is CASSVVPRGGLNEQFF. The CDR3 coding sequence is TGTGCCAGCAGCGTAGTTCCGCGGGGGGGCCTCAATGAGCAGTTCTTC.

About this clone: The same CDR3 also results from other DNA sequences found in this sample. This rearrangement joins TRBV5-6 to TRBJ1-5; D possibly corresponds to TRBD1 (6 bases). Per the germline V gene, CDR1 is SGHDT and CDR2 is YYEEEE. The CDR3 has 15 residues. The V end was cut by 0 bases, the J end by 0 bases, with 7 bases between. Here the CDR3 reads CASSLGQDSNQPQHF. The CDR3 region has the DNA TGTGCCAGCAGCTTGGGACAGGATAGCAATCAGCCCCAGCATTTT.

V is TRBV9 and J is TRBJ2-1, with 7 positions matching TRBD1. This CDR3 comprises 15 residues. CDR1 is SGDLS, CDR2 YYNGEE, per germline. With 3 bases clipped from V and 6 bases from J, the junction kept 9 bases outside the gene matches. The CDR3 DNA reads TGTGCCAGCAGCGCCGGAACGGGACAGACCAATGAGCAGTTCTTC. Residues: CASSAGTGQTNEQFF. Based on the CDR3 plus reference TRBV9 and TRBJ2-1, the full variable domain is DSGVTQTPKHLITATGQRVTLRCSPRSGDLSVYWYQQSLDQGLQFLIQYYNGEERAKGNILERFSAQQFPDLHSELNLSSLELGDSALYFCASSAGTGQTNEQFFGPGTRLTVL.

The sample holds a few counts of this clone. The chain employs TRBV6-5 and TRBJ1-5; D is undetermined. Germline V gene data show CDR1 as MNHEY and CDR2 as SVGAGI. The CDR3 contains 13 residues. V was shortened by 5 bases and J by 2 bases, with 7 bases between the two germline ends. CDR3 loop: CASSPVRNQPQHF. CDR3 nucleotide sequence: TGTGCCAGCAGTCCTGTCCGCAATCAGCCCCAGCATTTT.

This rearrangement joins TRBV19 to TRBJ2-6, with 7 bases lining up with TRBD1. J was trimmed by 0 bases and V by 3 bases; bases with no gene match: 8. Germline CDR1 is LNHDA and CDR2 is SQIVND (reference sequence). The CDR3 sequence is 18 residues long. CDR3: CASSIQGQTGSGANVLTF. CDR3 coding DNA: TGTGCCAGTAGTATCCAGGGACAGACTGGCTCTGGGGCCAACGTCCTGACTTTC.

The genes are TRBV27 and TRBJ1-2; TRBD1 agrees at 11 bases. The CDR3 contains 16 residues. Germline V lookup: CDR1 MNHEY, CDR2 SMNVEV (reference sequence). Trimming at V came to 6 bases and at J to 7 bases, leaving 13 bases not matched to a gene. The CDR3 region has the DNA TGTGCCAGCAGCCCTAGAGGACAGGGGGCGTTAGGTGGCTACACCTTC. This encodes CASSPRGQGALGGYTF.